Listed below are T cell receptor beta chains from one sample, sequenced in a study of blood T cells in healthy people across ages. TCRdb reprocessed the 5' RACE reads via MiXCR and lists one record per CDR3 protein. The top ten hold around 10% of the sample, which has hundreds of thousands of distinct CDR3 sequences, about 24% seen once. The sample also formed part of further work on T cells of mothers and their children.

The source material was blood. Receptors originate from a boy aged 5 to 17 in good health. Both conserved end residues are part of each CDR3. The D gene is left open where the match is weak. The size entry is marked missing in some rows and otherwise reads once, few, many or a size class.

clone_size d_call cdr3_length j_call v_call cdr3_aa cdr3_nt
. . 14 TRBJ2-7 TRBV29-1 CSAVSASSSYEQYF TGCAGCGCCGTGTCTGCATCTTCATCCTACGAGCAGTACTTC
. . 15 TRBJ2-1 TRBV21-1 CASSKGTSGRIEQFF TGTGCCAGCAGCAAAGGGACTAGCGGGAGGATTGAGCAGTTCTTC
. . 16 TRBJ1-4 TRBV7-6 CASSLNGDAVNEKLFF TGTGCCAGCAGCTTAAATGGGGACGCAGTGAATGAAAAACTGTTTTTT
. TRBD1 15 TRBJ2-1 TRBV7-2 CASSRDRGSYNEQFF TGTGCCAGCAGCCGGGACAGGGGTTCCTACAATGAGCAGTTCTTC
. TRBD1 14 TRBJ1-4 TRBV4-3 CASSHGTALEKLFF TGCGCCAGCAGCCATGGGACAGCGTTAGAAAAACTGTTTTTT
few . 17 TRBJ2-1 TRBV3-1 CASSQDIFVGAYNEQFF TGTGCCAGCAGCCAAGATATCTTCGTCGGGGCCTACAATGAGCAGTTCTTC
few . 16 TRBJ1-5 TRBV7-8 CASSLVGGVVNQPQHF TGTGCCAGCAGCTTAGTGGGGGGGGTGGTCAATCAGCCCCAGCATTTT
. . 17 TRBJ2-2 TRBV12-3/TRBV12-4 CASFERVSLTNTGELFF TGTGCCAGTTTTGAGCGGGTTTCCCTTACGAACACCGGGGAGCTGTTTTTT
. . 20 TRBJ2-7 TRBV6-2/TRBV6-3 CASSYRNGTAKTPSSYEQYF TGTGCCAGCAGTTACCGAAATGGGACCGCTAAAACCCCTTCCTCCTACGAGCAGTACTTC
. . 14 TRBJ1-6 TRBV7-3 CASSLSPHNSPLHF TGTGCCAGCAGCTTGTCACCGCATAATTCACCCCTCCACTTT
. TRBD1 15 TRBJ2-1 TRBV2 CASSARTGGVDEQFF TGTGCCAGCAGTGCCCGGACAGGGGGAGTCGATGAGCAGTTCTTC
. . 15 TRBJ2-4 TRBV20-1 CSAETGNLAKNIQYF TGCAGTGCGGAAACAGGGAATCTAGCCAAAAACATTCAGTACTTC
. TRBD2 13 TRBJ2-1 TRBV6-1 CASSGLAMNEQFF TGTGCCAGCAGTGGACTAGCAATGAATGAGCAGTTCTTC
few . 13 TRBJ2-5 TRBV5-1 CASGEQVGETQYF TGCGCCAGCGGGGAGCAGGTTGGAGAGACCCAGTACTTC
few TRBD2 18 TRBJ2-5 TRBV7-7 CASSLRLAGGQDQETQYF TGTGCTAGCAGCCTACGACTAGCGGGGGGCCAAGACCAAGAGACCCAGTACTTC
. . 14 TRBJ2-1 TRBV9 CASSGSGSSNEQFF TGTGCCAGCAGCGGTTCCGGGAGCTCGAATGAGCAGTTCTTC
few . 15 TRBJ1-6 TRBV28 CASSLIRGADSPLHF TGTGCCAGCAGTTTAATAAGGGGCGCCGATTCACCCCTCCACTTT
. . 13 TRBJ2-3 TRBV9 CASSVDGSDTQYF TGTGCCAGCAGCGTGGACGGATCAGATACGCAGTATTTT
. . 14 TRBJ2-1 TRBV4-1 CASSQRVAVNEQFF TGCGCCAGCAGCCAAAGGGTTGCGGTCAATGAGCAGTTCTTC
. . 16 TRBJ2-1 TRBV5-1 CASSLGVGAPYNEQFF TGCGCCAGCAGCTTGGGTGTAGGGGCTCCCTACAATGAGCAGTTCTTC
. . 12 TRBJ1-1 TRBV7-2 CASSWRGAEAFF TGTGCCAGCAGCTGGAGGGGTGCTGAAGCTTTCTTT